These 9 T cell receptor beta chains were sequenced from one sample in a study of cytomegalovirus exposure and HLA in healthy donors. The PCR contained 60 Vbeta and 13 Jbeta primers. The table came from immunoSEQ multiplex PCR; TCRdb's copy has only in-frame clones and leaves some out. Here the sample spans 85,000 to 120,000 clones, 71% being singletons. Sample: PBMCs. These receptor sequences come from a female donor in good health and CMV-seronegative.

The V and J genes are TRBV6-5 and TRBJ1-2; a possible D gene is TRBD1 (5 bases). The CDR3 spans 14 residues. Per germline, CDR1 MNHEY and CDR2 SVGAGI. The germline V and J ends were trimmed by 0 bases and 3 bases, with 8 bases remaining between them. The DNA of the CDR3 is TGTGCCAGCAGTTACTCGTGGGGGGACTATGGCTACACCTTC. It codes for CASSYSWGDYGYTF.

The chain is built from TRBV7-8 and TRBJ2-7; 8 bases line up with TRBD2. Germline V gene data show CDR1 as SGHVS and CDR2 as FQNEAQ. This CDR3 is 14 amino acids long. V lost 5 bases to trimming and J lost 2 bases; unmatched junction nucleotides: 5. Here the CDR3 reads CASSPRGGPYEQYF. The CDR3 DNA reads as TGTGCCAGCAGCCCCCGGGGGGGCCCCTACGAGCAGTACTTC. Full variable domain (missing parts from reference TRBV7-8 and TRBJ2-7): GAGVSQSPRYKVAKRGQDVALRCDPISGHVSLFWYQQALGQGPEFLTYFQNEAQLDKSGLPSDRFFAERPEGSVSTLKIQRTQQEDSAVYLCASSPRGGPYEQYFGPGTRLTVT.

This clone turned up a few times. The CDR3 bases are TGCGCCAGCAGCTTAACAGGGATCCAATATGGCTACACCTTC. This sequence encodes CASSLTGIQYGYTF. The chain has TRBV5-1 and TRBJ1-2; a weak D match, TRBD1 (6 bases). In germline, CDR1 is SGHRS, CDR2 YFSETQ. The CDR3 contains 14 residues. Trimming took 2 bases from V and 5 from J, leaving 13 bases between them.

The chain joins TRBV6-5 to TRBJ2-2, with TRBD2 matching 8 bases. This CDR3 comprises 16 residues. The V gene end was trimmed by 1 base and the J gene end by 6 bases; junction bases not matched to a gene: 7. Germline-derived CDR1 and CDR2 are MNHEY and SVGAGI. CDR3 bases: TGTGCCAGCAGTTACTGGGCGGGAGGAACCCCCGGGGAGCTGTTTTTT. Encoded protein: CASSYWAGGTPGELFF.

The chain joins TRBV2 to TRBJ2-3; 7 nucleotides align to TRBD1. Trimming at V came to 6 bases and at J to 4 bases, leaving 7 bases not matched to a gene. Germline V gene data show CDR1 as SNHLY and CDR2 as FYNNEI. The CDR3 totals 14 residues. The CDR3 region has the DNA TGTGCCAGCAGGCACCTGGGACAGCCAGATACGCAGTATTTT. This sequence encodes CASRHLGQPDTQYF.

This chain links TRBV2 with TRBJ1-4; D is ambiguous. Germline V gene data show CDR1 as SNHLY and CDR2 as FYNNEI. The CDR3 consists of 15 residues. V shed 4 bases and J shed 5 bases, with 14 bases lying between them. CDR3 nucleotide sequence: TGTGCCAGCAGTGGTGCGGAGATCTCGAATGAAAAACTGTTTTTT. This gives the protein CASSGAEISNEKLFF.

The V call is TRBV9, the J call TRBJ1-1; D uncertain. Deletions cut 3 bases from V and 3 bases from J, with 9 bases between. This CDR3 is built from 13 residues. Germline CDR1 SGDLS, CDR2 YYNGEE. In DNA form, the CDR3 reads TGTGCCAGCAGCGCCTCACATTACACTGAAGCTTTCTTT. This translates into CASSASHYTEAFF.

The J gene is TRBJ1-1, the V gene TRBV6-5; tentative D call: TRBD1 (6 bases). V shed 5 bases and J shed 1 base, with 11 bases lying between them. Germline V gene sequence: CDR1 MNHEY, CDR2 SVGAGI. The CDR3 is 14 residues long. The CDR3 region is CASSDRLPNTEAFF. CDR3 DNA sequence: TGTGCCAGCAGTGACAGGCTACCGAACACTGAAGCTTTCTTT.

This clone was found once. The CDR3 loop is CASSLSLTDTQYF. In DNA, the CDR3 is TGTGCCAGCAGCTTATCTCTAACAGATACGCAGTATTTT. The chain recombines TRBV11-2 with TRBJ2-3; D is uncertain. The V end lost 2 bases, the J end lost 3 bases, and 6 bases lay between the germline ends. This CDR3 region has 13 residues. Germline CDR1 reads SGHAT; CDR2 reads FQNNGV.